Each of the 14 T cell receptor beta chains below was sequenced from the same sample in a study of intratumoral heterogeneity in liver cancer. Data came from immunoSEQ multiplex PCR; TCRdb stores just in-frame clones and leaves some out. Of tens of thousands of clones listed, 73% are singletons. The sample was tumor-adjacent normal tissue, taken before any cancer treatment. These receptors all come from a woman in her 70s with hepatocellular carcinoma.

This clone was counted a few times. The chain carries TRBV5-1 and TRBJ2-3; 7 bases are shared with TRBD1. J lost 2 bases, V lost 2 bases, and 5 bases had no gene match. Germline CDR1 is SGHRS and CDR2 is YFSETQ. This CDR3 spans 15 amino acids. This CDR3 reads CASSFGDRITDTQYF. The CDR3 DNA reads TGCGCCAGCAGCTTTGGGGACAGAATCACAGATACGCAGTATTTT.

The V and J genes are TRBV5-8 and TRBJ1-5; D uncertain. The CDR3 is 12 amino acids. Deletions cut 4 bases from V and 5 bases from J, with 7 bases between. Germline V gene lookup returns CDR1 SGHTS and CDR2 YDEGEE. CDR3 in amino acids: CASSPLDQPQHF. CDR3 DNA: TGTGCCAGCAGCCCTCTCGATCAGCCCCAGCATTTT.

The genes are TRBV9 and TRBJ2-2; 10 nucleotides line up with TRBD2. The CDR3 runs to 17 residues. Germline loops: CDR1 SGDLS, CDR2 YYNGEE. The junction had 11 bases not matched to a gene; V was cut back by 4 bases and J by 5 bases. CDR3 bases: TGTGCCAGCAGCCGCCGGCTAGCGGGAGAAAAGACCGGGGAGCTGTTTTTT. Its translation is CASSRRLAGEKTGELFF.

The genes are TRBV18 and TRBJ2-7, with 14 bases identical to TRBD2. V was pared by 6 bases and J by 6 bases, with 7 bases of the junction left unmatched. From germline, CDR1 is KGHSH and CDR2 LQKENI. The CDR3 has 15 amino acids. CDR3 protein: CASSPLGTSGSEQYF. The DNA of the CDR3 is TGTGCCAGCTCCCCTCTGGGGACTAGCGGGAGCGAGCAGTACTTC.

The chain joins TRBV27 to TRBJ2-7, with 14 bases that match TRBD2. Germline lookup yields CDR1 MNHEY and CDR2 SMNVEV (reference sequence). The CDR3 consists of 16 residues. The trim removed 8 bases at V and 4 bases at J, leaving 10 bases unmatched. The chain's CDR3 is CASLGLAGAGLYEQYF. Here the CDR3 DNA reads TGTGCCAGCCTGGGACTAGCGGGAGCCGGCCTTTACGAGCAGTACTTC.

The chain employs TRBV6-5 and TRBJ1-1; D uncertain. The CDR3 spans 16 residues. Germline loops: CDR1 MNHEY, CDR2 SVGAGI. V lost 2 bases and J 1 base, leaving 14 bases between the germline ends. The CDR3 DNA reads TGTGCCAGCAGTTACCGGGGTGTTGGCGGGAACACTGAAGCTTTCTTT. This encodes CASSYRGVGGNTEAFF.

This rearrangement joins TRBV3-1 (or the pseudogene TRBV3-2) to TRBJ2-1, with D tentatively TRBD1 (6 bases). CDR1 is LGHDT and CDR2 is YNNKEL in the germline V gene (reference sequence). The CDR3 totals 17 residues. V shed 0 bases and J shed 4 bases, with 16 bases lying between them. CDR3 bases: TGTGCCAGCAGCCAAGATATCGGACAGCCCTTTTACAATGAGCAGTTCTTC. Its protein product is CASSQDIGQPFYNEQFF.

CDR3 nucleotide sequence: TGCAGTGCTAGTAGTGCAGCGGGAGCCTACGAGCAGTACTTC. This sequence encodes CSASSAAGAYEQYF. The chain combines TRBV20-1 with TRBJ2-7; TRBD2 agrees at 8 bases. This CDR3 comprises 14 residues. V lost 3 bases, J lost 2 bases, and 6 bases stayed unmatched. CDR1 and CDR2 from the germline V gene are DFQATT and SNEGSKA (reference sequence).

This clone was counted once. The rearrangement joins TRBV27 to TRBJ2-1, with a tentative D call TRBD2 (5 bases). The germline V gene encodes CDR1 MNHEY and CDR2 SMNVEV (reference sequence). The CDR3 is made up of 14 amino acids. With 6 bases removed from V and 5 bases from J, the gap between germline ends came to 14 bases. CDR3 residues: CASRGDRVNNEQFF. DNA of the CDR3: TGTGCCAGCAGGGGAGATAGGGTGAACAATGAGCAGTTCTTC.

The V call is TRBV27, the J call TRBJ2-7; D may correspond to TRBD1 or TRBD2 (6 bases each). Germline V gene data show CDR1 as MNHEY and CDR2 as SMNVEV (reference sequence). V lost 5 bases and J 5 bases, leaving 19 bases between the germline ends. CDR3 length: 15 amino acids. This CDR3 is CASSPRRVSGDEQYF. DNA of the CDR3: TGTGCCAGCAGTCCCCGGAGGGTCTCAGGGGACGAGCAGTACTTC.

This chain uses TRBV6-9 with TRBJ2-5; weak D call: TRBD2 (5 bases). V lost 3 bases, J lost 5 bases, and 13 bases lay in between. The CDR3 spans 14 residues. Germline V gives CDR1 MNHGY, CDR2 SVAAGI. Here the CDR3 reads CASSYARATETQYF. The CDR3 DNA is TGTGCCAGCAGTTACGCGAGGGCCACGGAGACCCAGTACTTC.

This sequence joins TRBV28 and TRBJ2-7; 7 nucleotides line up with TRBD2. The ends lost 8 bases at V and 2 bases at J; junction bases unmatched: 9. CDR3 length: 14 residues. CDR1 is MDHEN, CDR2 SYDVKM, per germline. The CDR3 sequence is CASSRAGTTYEQYF. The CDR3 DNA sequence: TGTGCCAGCTCCAGGGCAGGGACTACCTACGAGCAGTACTTC.

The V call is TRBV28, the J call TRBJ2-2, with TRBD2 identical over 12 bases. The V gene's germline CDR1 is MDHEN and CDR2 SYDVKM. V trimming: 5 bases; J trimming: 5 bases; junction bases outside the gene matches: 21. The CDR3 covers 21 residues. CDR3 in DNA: TGTGCCAGCAGTCCCCCCACCAACGGACTAGCGGGAATGTGGCGGACCGGGGAGCTGTTTTTT. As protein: CASSPPTNGLAGMWRTGELFF.

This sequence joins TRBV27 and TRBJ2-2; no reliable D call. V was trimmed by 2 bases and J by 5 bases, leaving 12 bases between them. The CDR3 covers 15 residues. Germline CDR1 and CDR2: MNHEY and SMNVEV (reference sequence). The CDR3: CASSLIPLGTGELFF. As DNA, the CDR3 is TGTGCCAGCAGTTTAATCCCCCTTGGAACCGGGGAGCTGTTTTTT.